The 7 T cell receptor beta chains listed next were all sequenced from one sample in a study of T cells after yellow fever vaccination. TCRdb re-analysed the 5' RACE reads in MiXCR, keeping a single row per CDR3 protein. The table lists about 240,000 distinct CDR3 sequences, roughly 7.2% of them singletons. Sequencing used CD4+ T cells sorted from PBMCs, obtained 15 days after the yellow fever booster vaccination. Every receptor here comes from a man aged 30-40 years who received the YFV17D yellow fever vaccine.

This clonotype occurred a few times. This chain links TRBV5-1 with TRBJ1-5; D not resolved. The V end was cut by 4 bases, the J end by 5 bases, with 16 bases between. This CDR3 has 15 amino acids. Germline CDR1 and CDR2: SGHRS and YFSETQ. The CDR3 reads CASSETGRRDQPQHF. Written as DNA, the CDR3 is TGCGCCAGCAGCGAAACGGGTCGTCGGGATCAGCCCCAGCATTTT.

This clonotype came up many times. This chain joins TRBV5-1 and TRBJ2-6; 7 positions agree with TRBD2. Germline loops: CDR1 SGHRS, CDR2 YFSETQ. The V segment lost 5 bases and the J segment 1 base; nucleotides outside the gene matches: 9. This CDR3 spans 17 amino acids. CDR3 DNA sequence: TGCGCCAGCAGAATCGGGAGGAGTGGGTCTGGGGCCAACGTCCTGACTTTC. Protein product: CASRIGRSGSGANVLTF.

Many counts were recorded for this clonotype. The J gene is TRBJ2-7, the V gene TRBV28; D might be TRBD2 (5 bases). Germline CDR1 reads MDHEN; CDR2 reads SYDVKM. V lost 6 bases and J lost 2, with 14 bases in between. The CDR3 is made up of 14 amino acids. CDR3 in DNA: TGTGCCAGCAGACCTAGGAGGCGCACCTACGAGCAGTACTTC. Protein: CASRPRRRTYEQYF.

J is TRBJ2-1 and V is TRBV30; D is undetermined. The CDR3 covers 15 residues. Germline V CDR1 and CDR2: GTSNPN, SVGIG (reference sequence). Trimming shortened V by 0 bases and J by 2 bases, and 11 bases separated the two germline ends. CDR3 amino acids: CAWSVLASTYNEQFF. The CDR3 coding sequence is TGTGCCTGGAGTGTACTCGCGTCAACCTACAATGAGCAGTTCTTC.

The rearrangement links TRBV20-1 to TRBJ2-1; D not certain. Deletions cut 3 bases from V and 9 bases from J, with 12 bases between. The CDR3 has 12 residues. Germline values: CDR1 DFQATT, CDR2 SNEGSKA (reference sequence). The CDR3 DNA follows: TGCAGTGCTAGCGCCTTTACTGGTGAGCAGTTCTTC. Encoded protein: CSASAFTGEQFF.

The rearrangement uses TRBV6-2 or TRBV6-3 and TRBJ2-1; 7 positions match TRBD1. V shed 6 bases and J 5 bases; nucleotides not matched to a gene: 7. Per germline, CDR1 MNHEY and CDR2 SVGEGT. This CDR3 contains 14 residues. CDR3 loop: CASRRGLLHNEQFF. The CDR3 bases are TGTGCCAGCAGAAGGGGGCTACTCCACAATGAGCAGTTCTTC.

In its sample, this clonotype was seen many times. This chain joins TRBV3-1 and TRBJ1-1; D gene uncertain. Germline values: CDR1 LGHDT, CDR2 YNNKEL (reference sequence). The ends were cut back, 0 bases at V and 8 bases at J, with 4 bases in the middle. This CDR3 contains 11 residues. CDR3 nucleotide sequence: TGTGCCAGCAGCCAAGACAGGGAAGCTTTCTTT. It specifies CASSQDREAFF.